Listed below are T cell receptor beta chains from one sample, sequenced in a study of cytomegalovirus exposure and HLA in healthy donors. The protocol was immunoSEQ multiplex PCR, while the TCRdb copy is restricted to in-frame clones and leaves out a portion. The sample holds 160,000 or so clones, more than 70% seen once. The specimen sequenced was PBMCs. The receptors originated from a man aged 55-75 years in good health and CMV-seronegative. Each CDR3 is given without its conserved first and last residue. Clone size is shown for a subset of rows, as once, few, many or a class of expanded clone.

13	TRBV19	TRBJ1-3	-	ASSSRTGGGRTIY
16	TRBV10-3	TRBJ2-1	-	AISGEGGSGPGINEQF
15	TRBV5-1	TRBJ2-2	once	ASVPLAGGRNTGELF
11	TRBV28	TRBJ2-7	-	ASSLSGAYEQY
14	TRBV5-6	TRBJ2-3	-	ASSSLGGRGTDTQY
14	TRBV7-2	TRBJ1-5	-	ASSLAPEVESQPQH
12	TRBV7-2	TRBJ2-5	-	ASSLGGLQETQY
16	TRBV5-4	TRBJ2-6	-	ASSARWETSSGANVLT
12	TRBV19	TRBJ2-2	few	ASSTQGTTGELF
12	TRBV12-5	TRBJ2-5	-	ASAAPPRSETQY
11	TRBV9	TRBJ2-3	few	ASSGGGDDTQY
14	TRBV6-5	TRBJ2-3	-	ASSWRAGGSTDTQY
12	TRBV7-2	TRBJ2-7	-	ASSPLAADYEQY
11	TRBV19	TRBJ2-5	few	ASSTPPIHIPY
12	TRBV28	-	-	ASSPVRGRDEQY
12	TRBV7-9	TRBJ2-5	-	ASSLETHPRTQY
13	TRBV9	TRBJ2-3	-	ASSAGGGGTDTQY
14	TRBV29-1	TRBJ2-1	few	SVELAAKTSYNEQF
9	TRBV11-2	TRBJ2-1	-	ASSFSGGLI
13	TRBV6-6	TRBJ1-4	-	ASTHTGGSNEKLF
13	TRBV27	TRBJ1-2	-	ASSPTEGAHYGYT
11	TRBV28	TRBJ1-2	few	ASTRGGNYGYT
13	TRBV7-3	TRBJ1-2	-	ASSPSQGAGYGYT
12	TRBV7-6	TRBJ1-5	-	ASSLSGGNQPQH
16	TRBV7-9	TRBJ1-4	few	ASSIGTGGASIHEKLF
12	TRBV10-2	TRBJ2-7	-	ASSELAGEYEQY
16	TRBV9	TRBJ2-1	-	ASSVGISGGNPYNEQF
14	TRBV5-1	TRBJ1-2	-	ASSLDGDIKGYGYT
13	TRBV27	TRBJ2-7	-	ASSWTSGGNYEQY
14	TRBV6-1	TRBJ2-3	once	ASSGYAGGGADTQY
12	TRBV27	TRBJ2-1	-	ASSLQGVHNEQF
16	TRBV4-1	TRBJ1-5	once	ASSPYGTIGTDNQPQH
12	TRBV27	TRBJ2-7	-	ASSLSAGGGEQY
14	TRBV7-2	TRBJ2-7	-	ASSSPAGSTSGKVY
17	TRBV19	TRBJ1-5	-	ASSKLLRSDLSGNQPQH
11	TRBV27	TRBJ2-7	-	ASSLSGLGEQY
13	TRBV6-5	TRBJ2-1	-	ASSTRDRGGVGQF
13	TRBV5-6	-	-	ASSTSNFGGYEQY
14	TRBV19	TRBJ2-2	once	ASSKILAANTGELF
13	TRBV10-1	TRBJ1-1	-	ASSPGTDLSTEAF